Listed below are T cell receptor beta chains from one sample, sequenced in a study of blood T cells in healthy people across ages. In TCRdb, the 5' RACE reads were re-called with MiXCR into one record per CDR3 protein. The repertoire consists of fewer than 950,000 distinct CDR3 sequences, with approximately 35% occurring once and the leading ten covering about an eighth. Sequenced sample: blood. The source of these receptors is a man younger than 35 in good health. The CDR3 runs from the conserved cysteine through the conserved F or W. D genes are given only for firm matches. Only some rows state a clone size, as once, few, many or a class for expanded clones.

v_gene	d_gene	abundance	j_gene	CDR3nt	CDR3aa
TRBV7-2	NA	NA	TRBJ2-1	TGTGCCAGCAGCTTACTGGTCAGCTACAATGAGCAGTTCTTC	CASSLLVSYNEQFF
TRBV18	NA	once	TRBJ2-7	TGTGCCAGCTCACTTCCTGGACAAGGAAGATACGAGCAGTACTTC	CASSLPGQGRYEQYF
TRBV12-3/TRBV12-4	NA	many	TRBJ2-5	TGTGCCAGCAGTTTTTACCGGGGGCAAGAGACCCAGTACTTC	CASSFYRGQETQYF
TRBV10-3	NA	few	TRBJ1-6	TGTGCCATCAGTGGAAGACCTAATTCACCCCTCCACTTT	CAISGRPNSPLHF
TRBV7-2	NA	few	TRBJ1-3	TGTGCCAGCAGCTCGCGGGGCTACTCTGGAAACACCATATATTTT	CASSSRGYSGNTIYF
TRBV3-1	NA	few	TRBJ2-7	TGTGCCAGCAGCCAAGGGGTTAGAGCCTACGAGCAGTACTTC	CASSQGVRAYEQYF
TRBV2	NA	NA	TRBJ1-6	TGTGCCAGTACCACCACCCTGCAGGCAGCTTCACCCCTCCACTTT	CASTTTLQAASPLHF
TRBV10-3	NA	NA	TRBJ2-2	TGTGCCATCACCTCCCAGGGGGAGCTGTTTTTT	CAITSQGELFF
TRBV12-3/TRBV12-4	TRBD1	NA	TRBJ1-1	TGTGCCAGCAGTCTGTCTCCGGGACAGGGTATGGCTTTCTTT	CASSLSPGQGMAFF
TRBV5-1	TRBD1	NA	TRBJ2-1	TGCGCCAGCAGCGCGGACAGGGGATTTTTCAATGAGCAGTTCTTC	CASSADRGFFNEQFF
TRBV30	TRBD1	NA	TRBJ2-3	TGTGCCTGGACCCCCGGGACAGGGGCAGATACGCAGTATTTT	CAWTPGTGADTQYF